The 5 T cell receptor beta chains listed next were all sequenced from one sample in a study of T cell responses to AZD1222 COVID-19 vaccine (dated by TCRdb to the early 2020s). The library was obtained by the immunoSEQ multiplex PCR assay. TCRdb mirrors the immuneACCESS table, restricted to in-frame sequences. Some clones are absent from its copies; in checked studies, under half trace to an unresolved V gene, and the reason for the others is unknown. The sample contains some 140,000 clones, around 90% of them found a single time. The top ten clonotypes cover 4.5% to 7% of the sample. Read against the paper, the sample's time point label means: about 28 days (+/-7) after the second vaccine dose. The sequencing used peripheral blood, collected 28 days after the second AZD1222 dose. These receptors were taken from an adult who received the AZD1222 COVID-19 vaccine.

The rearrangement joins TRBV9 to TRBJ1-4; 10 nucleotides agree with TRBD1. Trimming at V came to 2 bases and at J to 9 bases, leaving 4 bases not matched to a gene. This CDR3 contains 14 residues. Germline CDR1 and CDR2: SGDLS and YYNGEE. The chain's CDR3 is CASSVGTGVKKLFF. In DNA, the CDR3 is TGTGCCAGCAGCGTGGGGACAGGGGTAAAAAAACTGTTTTTT.

CDR3 in amino acids: CSAENSRGTEAFF. CDR3 coding DNA: TGCAGCGCTGAGAATTCCCGGGGCACTGAAGCTTTCTTT. The rearrangement uses TRBV29-1 and TRBJ1-1; D uncertain. The length of the CDR3 is 13 residues. Trimming stripped 7 bases from V and 4 bases from J, with 16 bases between. Germline V gene lookup returns CDR1 SQVTM and CDR2 ANQGSEA.

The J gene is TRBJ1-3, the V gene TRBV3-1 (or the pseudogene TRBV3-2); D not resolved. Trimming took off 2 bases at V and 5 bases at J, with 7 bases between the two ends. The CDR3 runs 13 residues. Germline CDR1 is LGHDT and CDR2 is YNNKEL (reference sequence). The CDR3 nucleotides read TGTGCCAGCAGCCAAAACAATCGAAACACCATATATTTT. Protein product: CASSQNNRNTIYF.

CDR3 residues: CASSYAGVSGNTIYF. CDR3 coding DNA: TGTGCCAGCAGTTACGCAGGGGTCTCTGGAAACACCATATATTTT. V is TRBV6-6 and J is TRBJ1-3, with D maybe TRBD1 (6 bases). The germline V and J ends were trimmed by 2 bases and 0 bases, with 8 bases remaining between them. Germline values: CDR1 MNHNY, CDR2 SVGAGI (reference sequence). The CDR3 extends over 15 amino acids.

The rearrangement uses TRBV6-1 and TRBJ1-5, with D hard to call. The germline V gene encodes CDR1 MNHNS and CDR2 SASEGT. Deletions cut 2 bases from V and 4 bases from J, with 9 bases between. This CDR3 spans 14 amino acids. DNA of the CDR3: TGTGCCAGCAGTGAACGGCCAGCTAATCAGCCCCAGCATTTT. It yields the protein CASSERPANQPQHF.